The source of this T cell receptor (beta chain) is a study of immune heterogeneity within non-small cell lung tumors. Study-wide context: It was found that the tumors were a handful of squamous cell carcinomas, over eight non-squamous carcinomas and 1 not otherwise specified. Study-level results: Multiple tumor sites within a patient showed recurrence of identical dominant CDR3 beta clonotypes; site-unique high-frequency clones were present as well.

This clonotype appeared a few times. Its antigen is not identified. Amplification of TCR beta CDR3 was performed by multiplex PCR with 32 V and 13 J primers. Via MiXCR, TCRdb re-called the multiplex PCR reads, giving one row per CDR3 protein. The sample lists some 3,900 distinct CDR3 sequences, approximately 30% occurring once. Bulk tumor genomic DNA (approximately 570 ng per sample) served as template. Each primary tumor yielded several biopsies, collected far apart from one another at surgery. Their non-small cell lung cancer was newly diagnosed and untreated, and the patients underwent curative surgery. Donors were newly diagnosed non-small cell lung cancer patients having surgery with curative intent. The sequenced sample was lung tumor tissue. The source is a man in his 60s with non-small cell lung cancer.

CDR3 nucleotides: TGTGCCAGCAGCGGGGGGACTAGCGGGAGTGTCCCCTACGAGCAGTACTTC. Translated: CASSGGTSGSVPYEQYF. The chain links TRBV5-6 to TRBJ2-7, with TRBD2 identical over 14 bases. From germline, CDR1 is SGHDT and CDR2 YYEEEE. The CDR3 covers 17 residues. J lost 2 bases, V lost 4 bases, and 8 bases had no gene match.